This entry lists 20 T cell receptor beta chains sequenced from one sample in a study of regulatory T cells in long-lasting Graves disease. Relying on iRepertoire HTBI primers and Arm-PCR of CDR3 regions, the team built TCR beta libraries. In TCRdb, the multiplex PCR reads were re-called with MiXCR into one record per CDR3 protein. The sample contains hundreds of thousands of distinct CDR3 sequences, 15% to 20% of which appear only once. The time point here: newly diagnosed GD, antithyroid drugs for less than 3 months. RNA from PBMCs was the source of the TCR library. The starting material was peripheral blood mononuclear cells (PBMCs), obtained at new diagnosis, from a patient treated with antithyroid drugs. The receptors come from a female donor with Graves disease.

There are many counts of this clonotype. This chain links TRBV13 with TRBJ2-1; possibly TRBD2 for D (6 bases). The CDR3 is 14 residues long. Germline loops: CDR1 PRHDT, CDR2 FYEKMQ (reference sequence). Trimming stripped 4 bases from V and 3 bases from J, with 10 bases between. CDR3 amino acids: CASSSRGYYNEQFF. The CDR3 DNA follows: TGTGCCAGCAGCTCGCGGGGTTACTACAATGAGCAGTTCTTC.

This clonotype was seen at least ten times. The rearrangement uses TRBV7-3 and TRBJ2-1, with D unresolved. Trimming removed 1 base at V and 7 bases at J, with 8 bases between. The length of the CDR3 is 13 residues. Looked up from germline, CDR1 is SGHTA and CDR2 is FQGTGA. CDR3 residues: CASSLSPRNEQFF. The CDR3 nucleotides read TGTGCCAGCAGCTTAAGTCCGAGGAATGAGCAGTTCTTC.

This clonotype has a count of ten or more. The chain's CDR3 is CASKSYARETQYF. In nucleotides, the CDR3 is TGTGCCAGCAAATCTTACGCCAGGGAGACCCAGTACTTC. The chain combines TRBV28 with TRBJ2-5, with D unresolved. The CDR3 has 13 amino acids. V dropped 7 bases and J dropped 5 bases, with 14 bases sitting between them. Germline assignment: CDR1 MDHEN and CDR2 SYDVKM.

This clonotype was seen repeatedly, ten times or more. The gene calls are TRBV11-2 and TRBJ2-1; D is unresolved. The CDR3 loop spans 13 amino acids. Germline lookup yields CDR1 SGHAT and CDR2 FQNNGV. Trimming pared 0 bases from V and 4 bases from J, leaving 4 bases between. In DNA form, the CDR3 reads TGTGCCAGCAGCTTAGACAGGTACAATGAGCAGTTCTTC. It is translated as CASSLDRYNEQFF.

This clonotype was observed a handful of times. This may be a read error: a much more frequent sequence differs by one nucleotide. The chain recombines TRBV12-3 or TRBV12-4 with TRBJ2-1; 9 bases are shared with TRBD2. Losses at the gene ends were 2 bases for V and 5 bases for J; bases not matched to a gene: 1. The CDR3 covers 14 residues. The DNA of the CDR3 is TGTGCCAGCAGTTTACTAGCGGGAAACAATGAGCAGTTCTTC. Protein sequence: CASSLLAGNNEQFF.

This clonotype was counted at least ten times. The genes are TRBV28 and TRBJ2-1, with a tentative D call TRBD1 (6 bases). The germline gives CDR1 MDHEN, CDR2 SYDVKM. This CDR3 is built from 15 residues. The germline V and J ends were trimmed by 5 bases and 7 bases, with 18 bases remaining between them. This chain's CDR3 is CASSILGGEGNEQFF. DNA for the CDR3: TGTGCCAGCAGTATCTTAGGGGGTGAAGGGAATGAGCAGTTCTTC.

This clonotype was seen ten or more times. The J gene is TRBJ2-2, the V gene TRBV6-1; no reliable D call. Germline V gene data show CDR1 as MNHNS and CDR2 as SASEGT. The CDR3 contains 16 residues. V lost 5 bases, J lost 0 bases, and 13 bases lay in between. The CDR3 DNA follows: TGTGCCAGCAGTCTCTGGCGGCCCGCGAACACCGGGGAGCTGTTTTTT. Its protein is CASSLWRPANTGELFF.

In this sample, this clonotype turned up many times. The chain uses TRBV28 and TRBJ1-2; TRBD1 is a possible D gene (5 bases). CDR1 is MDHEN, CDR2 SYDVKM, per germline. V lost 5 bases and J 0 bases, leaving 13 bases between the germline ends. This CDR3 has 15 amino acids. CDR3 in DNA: TGTGCCAGCAGTCCTAGTAGGGGCGCTAACTATGGCTACACCTTC. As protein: CASSPSRGANYGYTF.

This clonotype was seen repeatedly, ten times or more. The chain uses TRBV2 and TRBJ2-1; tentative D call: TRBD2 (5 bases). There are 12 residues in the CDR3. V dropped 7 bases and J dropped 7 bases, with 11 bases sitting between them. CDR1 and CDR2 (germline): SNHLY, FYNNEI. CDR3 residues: CASTVALNEQFF. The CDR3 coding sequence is TGTGCCAGCACGGTAGCGCTGAATGAGCAGTTCTTC.

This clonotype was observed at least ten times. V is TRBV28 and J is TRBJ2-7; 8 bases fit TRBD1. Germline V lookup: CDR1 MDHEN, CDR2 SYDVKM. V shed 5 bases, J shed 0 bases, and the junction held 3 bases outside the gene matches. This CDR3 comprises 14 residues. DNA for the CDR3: TGTGCCAGCAGTCCAGGGGGCCCCTCCTACGAGCAGTACTTC. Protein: CASSPGGPSYEQYF.

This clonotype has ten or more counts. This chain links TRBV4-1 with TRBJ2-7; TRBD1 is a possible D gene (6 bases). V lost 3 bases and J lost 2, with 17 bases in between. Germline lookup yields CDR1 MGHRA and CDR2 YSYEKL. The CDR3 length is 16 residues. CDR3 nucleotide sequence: TGCGCCAGCAGCCACCAACAGGGTCCGGGAACCTACGAGCAGTACTTC. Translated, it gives CASSHQQGPGTYEQYF.

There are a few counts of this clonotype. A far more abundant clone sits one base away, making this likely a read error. CDR3 nucleotides: TGTGCCAGCAGTCAGACTAGCGGCACCTACAATGAGCAGTACTTC. Translating gives CASSQTSGTYNEQYF. The chain recombines TRBV28 with TRBJ2-7; 9 bases line up with TRBD2. Germline V gene lookup returns CDR1 MDHEN and CDR2 SYDVKM. This CDR3 is built from 15 residues. V was clipped by 5 bases and J by 7 bases; unmatched bases: 12. The whole variable domain, remainder taken from reference TRBV28 and TRBJ2-7, is DVKVTQSSRYLVKRTGEKVFLECVQDMDHENMFWYRQDPGLGLRLIYFSYDVKMKEKGDIPEGYSVSREKKERFSLILESASTNQTSMYLCASSQTSGTYNEQYFGPGTRLTVT.

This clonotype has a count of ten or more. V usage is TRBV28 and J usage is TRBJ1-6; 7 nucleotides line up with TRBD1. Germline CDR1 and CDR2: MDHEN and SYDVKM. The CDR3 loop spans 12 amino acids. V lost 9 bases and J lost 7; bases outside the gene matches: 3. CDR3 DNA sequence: TGTGCCAGATCGACAGGGAATTCACCCCTCCACTTT. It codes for CARSTGNSPLHF.

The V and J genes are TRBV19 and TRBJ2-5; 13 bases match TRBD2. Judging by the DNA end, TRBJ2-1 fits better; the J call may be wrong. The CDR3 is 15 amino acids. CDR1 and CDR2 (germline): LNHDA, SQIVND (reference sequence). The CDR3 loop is CASSTLAGGFNEQFF. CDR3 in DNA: TGTGCCAGTAGTACACTAGCGGGAGGGTTCAATGAGCAGTTCTTC.

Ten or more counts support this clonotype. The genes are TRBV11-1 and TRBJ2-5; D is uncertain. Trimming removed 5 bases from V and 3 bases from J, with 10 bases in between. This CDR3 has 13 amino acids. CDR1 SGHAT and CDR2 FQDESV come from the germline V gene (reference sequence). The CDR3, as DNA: TGTGCCAGCAGCCTGGGTGGGAAAGAGACCCAGTACTTC. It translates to CASSLGGKETQYF. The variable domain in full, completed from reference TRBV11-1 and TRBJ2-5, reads EAEVAQSPRYKITEKSQAVAFWCDPISGHATLYWYRQILGQGPELLVQFQDESVVDDSQLPKDRFSAERLKGVDSTLKIQPAELGDSAMYLCASSLGGKETQYFGPGTRLLVL.

CDR3 sequence: CAWSKRDREAGELFF. DNA for the CDR3: TGTGCCTGGAGTAAACGGGACAGGGAAGCCGGGGAGCTGTTTTTT. The chain joins TRBV30 to TRBJ2-2; 9 bases are a match to TRBD1. CDR3 size: 15 residues. Germline CDR1 GTSNPN, CDR2 SVGIG (reference sequence). Trimming took 2 bases from V and 6 from J; bases not matched to a gene: 7.

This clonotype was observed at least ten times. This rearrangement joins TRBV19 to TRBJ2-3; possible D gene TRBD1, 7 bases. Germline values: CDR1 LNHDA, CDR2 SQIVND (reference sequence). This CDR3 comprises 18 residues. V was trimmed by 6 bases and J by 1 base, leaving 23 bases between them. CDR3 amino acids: CASSRQGLAVAGTDTQYF. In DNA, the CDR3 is TGTGCCAGTAGCCGACAGGGCCTAGCCGTAGCGGGCACAGATACGCAGTATTTT. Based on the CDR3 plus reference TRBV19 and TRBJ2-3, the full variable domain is DGGITQSPKYLFRKEGQNVTLSCEQNLNHDAMYWYRQDPGQGLRLIYYSQIVNDFQKGDIAEGYSVSREKKESFPLTVTSAQKNPTAFYLCASSRQGLAVAGTDTQYFGPGTRLTVL.

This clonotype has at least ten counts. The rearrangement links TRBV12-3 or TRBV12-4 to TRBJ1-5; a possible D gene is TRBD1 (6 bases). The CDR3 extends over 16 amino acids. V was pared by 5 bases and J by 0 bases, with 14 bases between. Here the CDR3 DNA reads TGTGCCAGCAGTGCTAGGACAGTAAATAGCAATCAGCCCCAGCATTTT. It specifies CASSARTVNSNQPQHF.

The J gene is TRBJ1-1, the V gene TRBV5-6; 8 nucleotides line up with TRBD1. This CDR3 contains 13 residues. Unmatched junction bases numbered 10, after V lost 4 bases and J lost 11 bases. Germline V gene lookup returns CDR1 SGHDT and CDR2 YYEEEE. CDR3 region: CASSPGTGGLAFF. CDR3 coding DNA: TGTGCCAGCAGCCCCGGGACAGGAGGACTCGCTTTCTTT.

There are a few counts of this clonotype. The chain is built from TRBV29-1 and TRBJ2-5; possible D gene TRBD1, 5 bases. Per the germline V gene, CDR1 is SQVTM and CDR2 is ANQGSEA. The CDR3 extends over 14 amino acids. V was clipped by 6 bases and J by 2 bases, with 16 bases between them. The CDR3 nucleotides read TGCAGCGTAGACTTTGGACAACTTCAAGAGACCCAGTACTTC. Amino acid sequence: CSVDFGQLQETQYF.